Here is one T cell receptor (beta chain) with its context. This CDR3 is built from 18 residues. UMI-labeled TRB cDNA libraries were prepared by 5' RACE. Each CDR3 protein gets one entry in TCRdb, which reprocessed the 5' RACE reads and gives no DNA. This listing includes about 38,000 distinct CDR3 sequences. This entry comes from a study of CXCR3-negative and CXCR3-positive naive CD8 T cells. The sample taken for sequencing was memory CD8+ T cells from blood. This chain links TRBV12-3 or TRBV12-4 with TRBJ2-2; without DNA, the TCRdb call of TRBD2 cannot be checked. The sequence was obtained from a human donor in good health. Some clones in this sample may be carry-over from other donors' samples. The CDR3 spells CASSPALQASAITGELFF.